The 8 T cell receptor beta chains below were found in one sample sequenced in a study of PD-1 blockade in mismatch repair-deficient tumors. Method: immunoSEQ multiplex PCR; TCRdb's copy keeps in-frame clones and lacks some. The repertoire holds 100,000 or so clones, about 79% seen once, with around 5.8% in the top ten. The source was peripheral blood, collected 36 weeks after starting pembrolizumab. These receptors were obtained from an adult with mismatch repair-deficient cancer.

The V call is TRBV9, the J call TRBJ2-3; D is unresolved. CDR3 length: 14 residues. Germline loops: CDR1 SGDLS, CDR2 YYNGEE. Trimming took 0 bases from V and 0 from J, leaving 5 bases between them. CDR3 sequence reads: CASSVGPSTDTQYF. The CDR3 coding sequence is TGTGCCAGCAGCGTAGGGCCTAGCACAGATACGCAGTATTTT. Combining the CDR3 with reference TRBV9 and TRBJ2-3 gives the whole variable domain DSGVTQTPKHLITATGQRVTLRCSPRSGDLSVYWYQQSLDQGLQFLIQYYNGEERAKGNILERFSAQQFPDLHSELNLSSLELGDSALYFCASSVGPSTDTQYFGPGTRLTVL.

This chain joins TRBV5-6 and TRBJ2-1; the D is unclear. Germline lookup yields CDR1 SGHDT and CDR2 YYEEEE. Trimming left V 0 bases short and J 6 bases short, with 4 bases between. The CDR3 has 12 amino acids. In DNA, the CDR3 is TGTGCCAGCAGCTTGGATAGCAATGAGCAGTTCTTC. This codes for CASSLDSNEQFF.

The chain uses TRBV28 and TRBJ1-2; D may be TRBD1 (5 bases). Looked up from germline, CDR1 is MDHEN and CDR2 is SYDVKM. The CDR3 spans 16 residues. The V end lost 4 bases, the J end lost 7 bases, and 22 bases lay between the germline ends. The DNA for the CDR3 is TGTGCCAGCAGTTCAAATGCGGGGCAGGGACTCTCTGGCTACACCTTC. Translating gives CASSSNAGQGLSGYTF.

The chain uses TRBV12-5 and TRBJ2-2; 8 bases match TRBD2. V was clipped by 0 bases and J by 7 bases; unmatched bases: 22. Germline V lookup: CDR1 LGHNT, CDR2 FRNRAP. The CDR3 consists of 21 residues. The DNA for the CDR3 is TGTGCTAGTGGTTTGGTACCCCTAGCGGGCGACAGTCGGAGGTGGGACGGGGAGCTGTTTTTT. Translating it yields CASGLVPLAGDSRRWDGELFF.

This chain connects TRBV19 to TRBJ2-7; D is unresolved. The CDR3 loop spans 13 amino acids. The germline gives CDR1 LNHDA, CDR2 SQIVND (reference sequence). Trimming removed 5 bases at V and 0 bases at J, with 8 bases between. The CDR3 DNA reads TGTGCCAGTAGTCCCGGGCACTCCTACGAGCAGTACTTC. Translated: CASSPGHSYEQYF. The full variable domain, its missing parts supplied by reference TRBV19 and TRBJ2-7, is DGGITQSPKYLFRKEGQNVTLSCEQNLNHDAMYWYRQDPGQGLRLIYYSQIVNDFQKGDIAEGYSVSREKKESFPLTVTSAQKNPTAFYLCASSPGHSYEQYFGPGTRLTVT.

This clone occurred once. The chain is built from TRBV11-3 and TRBJ1-1, with D tentatively TRBD1 (5 bases). This CDR3 has 14 amino acids. V was shortened by 2 bases and J by 4 bases, with 11 bases between the two germline ends. CDR1 is SGHNT, CDR2 YENEEA, per germline. CDR3 coding DNA: TGTGCCAGCAGCTTAATAGGGGCCAGCACTGAAGCTTTCTTT. Translating gives CASSLIGASTEAFF. The full variable domain, with the rest looked up from reference TRBV11-3 and TRBJ1-1, is EAGVVQSPRYKIIEKKQPVAFWCNPISGHNTLYWYLQNLGQGPELLIRYENEEAVDDSQLPKDRFSAERLKGVDSTLKIQPAELGDSAVYLCASSLIGASTEAFFGQGTRLTVV.

This clone was seen once. V is TRBV7-2 and J is TRBJ1-5, with 10 positions matching TRBD1. The CDR3 is 14 residues long. In germline, CDR1 is SGHTA, CDR2 FQGNSA. V was pared by 3 bases and J by 7 bases, with 3 bases of the junction left unmatched. CDR3 residues: CASSLTGGAQPQHF. CDR3 in DNA: TGTGCCAGCAGCTTGACAGGGGGCGCCCAGCCCCAGCATTTT.

This clone was counted once. The rearrangement uses TRBV5-6 and TRBJ2-7; 13 nucleotides match TRBD2. The CDR3 has 15 amino acids. V shed 2 bases, J shed 6 bases, and the junction held 5 bases outside the gene matches. Looked up from germline, CDR1 is SGHDT and CDR2 is YYEEEE. The CDR3 is CASSFRTSGRSEQYF. The DNA for the CDR3 is TGTGCCAGCAGCTTCAGGACTAGCGGGAGATCCGAGCAGTACTTC.